These 28 T cell receptor beta chains share one sample of origin, sequenced in a study of breast tumors, draining lymph nodes, adjacent tissues. Breast cancer patients provided tissue from their axillary draining lymph nodes. MiXCR, run by TCRdb on the multiplex PCR reads, gives a single entry per CDR3 protein. The data hold fewer than 200,000 distinct CDR3 sequences, with about 33% observed a single time. The source material was axillary lymph node tissue. These receptors all come from a female donor with breast cancer. Some clones in this sample may be carry-over from other donors' samples.

Note on this clonotype: This could be a read error, since a much larger clone is one nucleotide away. The chain recombines TRBV4-2 with TRBJ2-7; 7 bases are a match to TRBD1. V was clipped by 1 base and J by 6 bases; unmatched bases: 6. CDR1 is LGHNA and CDR2 is YNFKEQ in the germline V gene. This CDR3 contains 14 residues. The CDR3 region is CASSQGTGHFEQYF. In DNA form, the CDR3 reads TGTGCCAGCAGCCAAGGGACAGGACACTTCGAGCAGTACTTC.

The J gene is TRBJ1-1, the V gene TRBV20-1, with 7 bases fitting TRBD1. Trimming took 5 bases from V and 4 from J; bases not matched to a gene: 7. Looked up from germline, CDR1 is DFQATT and CDR2 is SNEGSKA (reference sequence). CDR3 length: 13 residues. The CDR3 DNA follows: TGCAGTGCTTTAACAGGGGCGGGCACTGAAGCTTTCTTT. Protein sequence: CSALTGAGTEAFF.

The gene calls are TRBV27 and TRBJ2-4, with 9 bases fitting TRBD1. Germline loops: CDR1 MNHEY, CDR2 SMNVEV (reference sequence). The CDR3 covers 13 residues. The V and J ends lost 6 bases and 8 bases, in that order; junction bases with no gene match: 5. CDR3 loop: CASRQTGGDIQYF. The CDR3 coding sequence is TGTGCCAGCAGGCAGACAGGGGGGGACATTCAGTACTTC.

This clonotype occurred a few times. The rearrangement links TRBV29-1 to TRBJ2-6; no definite D call. Germline lookup yields CDR1 SQVTM and CDR2 ANQGSEA. The CDR3 sequence is 15 residues long. V was shortened by 6 bases and J by 0 bases, with 12 bases between the two germline ends. CDR3 DNA: TGCAGCGTCCCCGGGCTGTGCTCTGGGGCCAACGTCCTGACTTTC. Translating gives CSVPGLCSGANVLTF.

The chain links TRBV28 to TRBJ2-1, with 13 bases matching TRBD2. The J segment lost 8 bases and the V segment lost 4 bases, leaving 14 bases of the junction unmatched. Germline CDR1 reads MDHEN; CDR2 reads SYDVKM. This CDR3 has 18 residues. In nucleotides, the CDR3 is TGTGCCAGCAGTTCCCTTGTCACTAGCGGGGGGGCGTCAGATGAGCAGTTCTTC. This gives the protein CASSSLVTSGGASDEQFF.

The chain is built from TRBV7-3 and TRBJ1-3; the D gene is possibly TRBD1 (6 bases). CDR3 length: 19 residues. Trimming shortened V by 5 bases and J by 8 bases, and 31 bases separated the two germline ends. CDR1 SGHTA and CDR2 FQGTGA come from the germline V gene. CDR3 loop: CASSPRTSGGAGTGDTIYF. The CDR3 DNA is TGTGCCAGCAGCCCACGGACTAGCGGGGGGGCCGGTACCGGGGACACCATATATTTT.

This clonotype occurred a few times. The rearrangement uses TRBV20-1 and TRBJ2-1; TRBD2 aligns across 12 bases. This CDR3 is built from 18 residues. V was pared by 6 bases and J by 0 bases, with 12 bases of the junction left unmatched. Germline V gene lookup returns CDR1 DFQATT and CDR2 SNEGSKA (reference sequence). The CDR3 here is CSALTTSGSFGSYNEQFF. The CDR3 DNA reads as TGCAGTGCCCTCACGACTAGCGGGAGTTTCGGCTCCTACAATGAGCAGTTCTTC.

This clonotype showed up many times. V and J are TRBV11-2 and TRBJ2-1, with TRBD2 matching 11 bases. CDR3 length equals 17 residues. J was trimmed by 8 bases and V by 0 bases; bases with no gene match: 9. Germline values: CDR1 SGHAT, CDR2 FQNNGV. For the CDR3, the DNA is TGTGCCAGCAGCTTAGAACCTCCGGGACTAGCGGTATATGAGCAGTTCTTC. This sequence encodes CASSLEPPGLAVYEQFF.

At least ten counts were recorded for this clonotype. The chain uses TRBV2 and TRBJ1-4; 8 positions match TRBD1. In germline, CDR1 is SNHLY, CDR2 FYNNEI. Trimming at V came to 1 base and at J to 8 bases, leaving 6 bases not matched to a gene. The CDR3 extends over 15 amino acids. The CDR3 loop is CASSEGQGRLEKLFF. CDR3 sequence (DNA): TGTGCCAGCAGTGAAGGACAGGGGAGGTTGGAAAAACTGTTTTTT.

This clonotype was found a few times. The chain uses TRBV27 and TRBJ1-3; D gene unclear. V was clipped by 5 bases and J by 0 bases, with 8 bases between them. Per the germline V gene, CDR1 is MNHEY and CDR2 is SMNVEV (reference sequence). The CDR3 runs 14 residues. The CDR3 DNA is TGTGCCAGCAGTGCCTACAGCTCTGGAAACACCATATATTTT. Its translation: CASSAYSSGNTIYF.

The J gene is TRBJ2-2, the V gene TRBV5-1; 14 positions match TRBD2. The J segment lost 5 bases and the V segment lost 4 bases, leaving 10 bases of the junction unmatched. The CDR3 has 18 amino acids. The germline V gene has CDR1 SGHRS and CDR2 YFSETQ. CDR3 nucleotides: TGCGCCAGCAGCCGATTGACTAGCGGGGGGGCCTTGACCGGGGAGCTGTTTTTT. Its translation is CASSRLTSGGALTGELFF. Using reference TRBV5-1 and TRBJ2-2 for the parts outside the CDR3, the full variable domain is KAGVTQTPRYLIKTRGQQVTLSCSPISGHRSVSWYQQTPGQGLQFLFEYFSETQRNKGNFPGRFSGRQFSNSRSEMNVSTLELGDSALYLCASSRLTSGGALTGELFFGEGSRLTVL.

Many counts were recorded for this clonotype. The chain joins TRBV11-3 to TRBJ2-1; weak D call: TRBD2 (6 bases). CDR3 length: 15 amino acids. CDR1 and CDR2 (germline): SGHNT, YENEEA. Trimming took off 0 bases at V and 5 bases at J, with 11 bases between the two ends. In nucleotides, the CDR3 is TGTGCCAGCAGCTTAGAGGGGGACTCACACAATGAGCAGTTCTTC. Its translation is CASSLEGDSHNEQFF.

About this clonotype: This sequence may be a read error, since a much larger clone differs from it by one base. The J gene is TRBJ2-7, the V gene TRBV5-5; 9 bases line up with TRBD2. Germline CDR1 reads SGHKS; CDR2 reads YYEKEE (reference sequence). The length of the CDR3 is 13 residues. V trimming: 5 bases; J trimming: 4 bases; junction bases outside the gene matches: 4. CDR3 DNA sequence: TGTGCCAGCAGTCGGACTAGCGCATACGAGCAGTACTTC. This codes for CASSRTSAYEQYF.

This clonotype has at least ten counts. This chain joins TRBV4-2 and TRBJ1-5; tentatively, D is TRBD1 (5 bases). CDR1 and CDR2 (germline): LGHNA, YNFKEQ. Deletions cut 0 bases from V and 0 bases from J, with 12 bases between. The CDR3 runs to 17 residues. CDR3 nucleotide sequence: TGTGCCAGCAGCCAAGATCAGGGACCGATTAGCAATCAGCCCCAGCATTTT. This codes for CASSQDQGPISNQPQHF.

This clonotype has a count of ten or more. The CDR3 protein is CASSQDPQHIGGTQYF. In DNA, the CDR3 is TGTGCCAGCAGCCAAGATCCCCAGCACATAGGAGGGACCCAGTACTTC. The chain recombines TRBV3-1 with TRBJ2-5; D possibly corresponds to TRBD2 (5 bases). CDR3 length equals 16 residues. V lost 0 bases and J lost 7, with 18 bases in between. Germline assignment: CDR1 LGHDT and CDR2 YNNKEL (reference sequence).

This clonotype appeared many times. The chain links TRBV12-3 or TRBV12-4 to TRBJ1-3; 9 bases align to TRBD1. The CDR3 is 19 residues long. With 4 bases clipped from V and 2 bases from J, the junction kept 15 bases outside the gene matches. The CDR3 region is CASSSYPGQGDEAGNTIYF. The CDR3 region has the DNA TGTGCCAGCAGTTCCTATCCGGGACAGGGAGATGAGGCTGGAAACACCATATATTTT.

To note about this clonotype: Because it lacks the conserved phenylalanine or tryptophan at the end, this CDR3 is likely a read error. The chain couples TRBV19 to TRBJ2-5; D perhaps matches TRBD1 (5 bases). Trimming removed 2 bases from V and 7 bases from J, with 14 bases in between. The germline gives CDR1 LNHDA, CDR2 SQIVND (reference sequence). The CDR3 extends over 14 amino acids. The DNA for the CDR3 is TGTGCCAGTAGTATATCGGGCAATAGGGGGACCCAGTACCTC. Its protein is CASSISGNRGTQYL.

The rearrangement uses TRBV6-5 and TRBJ2-1; 8 bases match TRBD2. The V gene end was trimmed by 11 bases and the J gene end by 7 bases; junction bases not matched to a gene: 16. The CDR3 is 15 amino acids. Germline loops: CDR1 MNHEY, CDR2 SVGAGI. The CDR3 loop reads CAVGRTSGGWNEQFF. CDR3 nucleotides: TGTGCCGTCGGGCGGACCAGCGGGGGTTGGAATGAGCAGTTCTTC.

On this clonotype itself: At one end, the junction sequence differs from germline, possibly due to a read error. The V gene is TRBV24-1, the J gene TRBJ2-3; 8 positions match TRBD1. The CDR3 has 15 amino acids. The germline gives CDR1 KGHDR, CDR2 SFDVKD. The CDR3 DNA is TGTGCCATCAGTGATCAGACAGGGGACCCCTACGAGCAGTATTTT. Translating gives CAISDQTGDPYEQYF.

This clonotype was detected ten times or more. The junction shows a germline mismatch at one end, possibly a read error. V and J are TRBV2 and TRBJ2-3, with TRBD2 identical over 8 bases. CDR3 size: 16 residues. The germline CDR1 and CDR2 sequences are SNHLY and FYNNEI. The CDR3 reads CASSWKSGSGTDTRYF. In DNA form, the CDR3 reads TGTGCCAGCAGTTGGAAAAGCGGGAGCGGCACAGATACGCGGTATTTT.

This clonotype has more than one count but fewer than ten. The rearrangement uses TRBV4-2 and TRBJ2-5; 10 nucleotides align to TRBD1. V dropped 3 bases and J dropped 4; count of bases not matched to a gene: 5. CDR1 and CDR2 from the germline V gene are LGHNA and YNFKEQ. The CDR3 is 15 amino acids. CDR3 coding DNA: TGTGCCAGCAGCCATCACGGACAGGGGGGAGAGACCCAGTACTTC. Protein product: CASSHHGQGGETQYF.

Ten or more counts support this clonotype. The chain has TRBV2 and TRBJ2-6; 9 positions match TRBD1. The CDR3 is made up of 16 amino acids. After removal of 6 bases from V and 2 bases from J, the junction contained 5 bases not matched to a gene. Germline lookup yields CDR1 SNHLY and CDR2 FYNNEI. CDR3 DNA sequence: TGTGCCAGCAGGGCGGGACAGGGAACTGGGGCCAACGTCCTGACTTTC. Translating gives CASRAGQGTGANVLTF.

Of note for this clonotype: The CDR3 carries no conserved terminal phenylalanine or tryptophan, so it likely arises from a read error. The DNA is left out, because the CDR3 cannot be placed on it with certainty; the CDR3 is given as TCRdb lists it. The chain combines TRBV7-2 with TRBJ1-6; the D call in the table, TRBD1, was not verified against the DNA. The CDR3 region is 10 residues in length, termini included. Germline V gene data show CDR1 as SGHTA and CDR2 as FQGNSA. CDR3 residues: CASSPLPTSS.

Worth noting for this clonotype: This may arise from a read error, as a much more abundant clone is one base away. V and J are TRBV7-2 and TRBJ2-1; D perhaps matches TRBD2 (5 bases). Looked up from germline, CDR1 is SGHTA and CDR2 is FQGNSA. This CDR3 has 15 amino acids. The CDR3 sequence is CASRSTGSSYNVQFF. The CDR3 region has the DNA TGTGCCAGCAGGTCAACGGGAAGCTCCTACAATGTGCAGTTCTTC.

This clonotype has only one observation. A read error is possible here, since a much larger clone lies one base away. No conserved phenylalanine or tryptophan ends this CDR3, so it is likely a read error. V is TRBV5-6 and J is TRBJ1-2; TRBD1 is a possible D gene (6 bases). Per the germline V gene, CDR1 is SGHDT and CDR2 is YYEEEE. This CDR3 is built from 13 residues. Trimming shortened V by 4 bases and J by 4 bases, and 11 bases separated the two germline ends. This CDR3 is CASSVDRLYGYTL. CDR3 DNA: TGTGCCAGCAGCGTTGACAGGCTCTATGGCTACACCCTC.

This clonotype was observed a few times. The V gene is TRBV19, the J gene TRBJ1-1, with 8 bases matching TRBD1. V gave up 4 bases and J gave up 4 bases; unmatched junction bases: 8. The CDR3 runs to 15 residues. Germline V gene lookup returns CDR1 LNHDA and CDR2 SQIVND (reference sequence). The CDR3 DNA sequence: TGTGCCAGTAGTACCTGGACAGGGTTGCGCACTGAAGCTTTCTTT. Residues: CASSTWTGLRTEAFF. Complete variable domain (other parts from reference TRBV19 and TRBJ1-1): DGGITQSPKYLFRKEGQNVTLSCEQNLNHDAMYWYRQDPGQGLRLIYYSQIVNDFQKGDIAEGYSVSREKKESFPLTVTSAQKNPTAFYLCASSTWTGLRTEAFFGQGTRLTVV.

This clonotype showed up many times. This chain connects TRBV6-5 to TRBJ2-5; D not certain. This CDR3 has 15 amino acids. Trimming pared 3 bases from V and 2 bases from J, leaving 13 bases between. The germline V gene has CDR1 MNHEY and CDR2 SVGAGI. Here the CDR3 reads CASSYYVGNQETQYF. CDR3 nucleotide sequence: TGTGCCAGCAGTTATTACGTGGGTAATCAAGAGACCCAGTACTTC.

The chain carries TRBV19 and TRBJ1-2, with D possibly matching TRBD1 (6 bases). Germline-derived CDR1 and CDR2 are LNHDA and SQIVND (reference sequence). Between the trimmed V and J ends, which lost 4 bases and 4 bases, there was a span of 13 bases. The CDR3 loop spans 14 amino acids. Written as DNA, the CDR3 is TGTGCCAGTAGTAGGGTGGGGGGCAGCTATGGCTACACCTTC. Translation: CASSRVGGSYGYTF.